The present entry profiles one T cell receptor beta chain with its context. Per the germline V gene, CDR1 is SNHLY and CDR2 is FYNNEI. The CDR3 loop spans 14 amino acids. Losses at the gene ends were 7 bases for V and 4 bases for J; bases not matched to a gene: 4. The data originate from a study of blood T cell repertoires in COVID-19. As for the study in general: Acute-phase and convalescent COVID-19 samples originated in the United States, Italy and Spain. From T cells, B-cell-depleted T cells, or PBMCs came the material, which was cDNA or gDNA.

In the study's own analysis: The assay estimated nucleated cells by amplifying reference gene primers. Sequenced by immunoSEQ multiplex PCR; TCRdb stores in-frame clones only, minus some. The DNA was the basis for D and trimming; V, J and clone size are from that table. The table records 55,000 to 65,000 clones, roughly 90% of them present only once. The chain employs TRBV2 and TRBJ2-1; TRBD2 matches 10 bases. Sequencing was done on a sample of peripheral blood. This receptor was identified in a woman aged 55-69 years with active COVID-19. The CDR3 region has the DNA TGTGCCAGCAACCTACTAGCGGGGTACAATGAGCAGTTCTTC. Protein product: CASNLLAGYNEQFF. Variable domain in full (rest from reference TRBV2 and TRBJ2-1): EPEVTQTPSHQVTQMGQEVILRCVPISNHLYFYWYRQILGQKVEFLVSFYNNEISEKSEIFDDQFSVERPDGSNFTLKIRSTKLEDSAMYFCASNLLAGYNEQFFGPGTRLTVL.